This TCR beta chain is drawn from a study of beta chain features in type 1 diabetes. Expressed TCRB transcripts got sequenced, as all isolated RNA was reverse transcribed. TCRdb keeps only in-frame clones here, not all; method: immunoSEQ multiplex PCR. The table lists roughly 380,000 clones, roughly a fifth of them singletons. Every donor provided one heparinised blood draw, which averaged about 110 mL. Specimen: naive CD4+ T cells from blood. The origin of this receptor is a woman in her late teens or twenties in good health.

The CDR3, as DNA: TGTGCCAGCAGGCCACTGGACAGAATCACAGATACGCAGTATTTT. This codes for CASRPLDRITDTQYF. The chain recombines TRBV6-5 with TRBJ2-3, with D perhaps TRBD1 (6 bases). CDR1 MNHEY and CDR2 SVGAGI come from the germline V gene. This CDR3 contains 15 residues. Trimming left V 6 bases short and J 2 bases short, with 15 bases between.